This is a list of T cell receptor beta chains from one sample in a study of blood T cell repertoires in COVID-19. Profiling relied on immunoSEQ multiplex PCR, and the TCRdb table lists in-frame clones only, not all of them. Of tens of thousands of clones in the sample, around 85% were seen once. Sequencing was performed on peripheral blood. These receptors were obtained from a woman aged 80 or over with acute or convalescent COVID-19. Each CDR3 is given with its conserved first and last residue. Fields, in order: clone size, V gene, D gene, J gene, CDR3 DNA, CDR3 protein. D genes are given only for firm matches. Size is omitted from some rows. Given values are once, few, many or a class for expanded clones.

size: -
V: TRBV28
D: TRBD2
J: TRBJ2-1
DNA: TGTGCCAGCAGTTTGTGGGGGGGAACCGGGCCGATGTCGAACTACAATGAGCAGTTCTTC
CDR3: CASSLWGGTGPMSNYNEQFF

size: -
V: TRBV4-1
D: -
J: TRBJ2-6
DNA: TGCGCCAGCAGCCAAGGGGGGGCTGGGGCCAACGTCCTGACTTTC
CDR3: CASSQGGAGANVLTF

size: -
V: TRBV5-1
D: -
J: TRBJ2-7
DNA: TGCGCCAGCAGCTTGGGAGCCCTCTCCTACGAGCAGTACTTC
CDR3: CASSLGALSYEQYF

size: -
V: TRBV28
D: -
J: TRBJ2-7
DNA: TGTGCCAGCAGCAGGTACGAGCAGTACTTC
CDR3: CASSRYEQYF

size: -
V: TRBV2
D: -
J: TRBJ1-5
DNA: TGTGCCAGCAGTGATGGTGGCAGGGGTAGCAATCAGCCCCAGCATTTT
CDR3: CASSDGGRGSNQPQHF

size: -
V: TRBV11-2
D: TRBD2
J: TRBJ2-1
DNA: TGTGCCAGCAGCTTACTGGGCGGGGGATACAATGAGCAGTTCTTC
CDR3: CASSLLGGGYNEQFF

size: -
V: TRBV3-1/TRBV3-2
D: -
J: TRBJ1-2
DNA: TGTGCCAGCAGCCAAGATCTCAGTGGAGCTAACTATGGCTACACCTTC
CDR3: CASSQDLSGANYGYTF

size: once
V: TRBV6-1
D: -
J: TRBJ2-1
DNA: TGTGCCAGCAGTGATCTGCAGGGTTACTACAATGAGCAGTTCTTC
CDR3: CASSDLQGYYNEQFF

size: -
V: TRBV19
D: -
J: TRBJ1-1
DNA: TGTGCCAGTACCGGGGGGAGTGAAGCTTTCTTT
CDR3: CASTGGSEAFF

size: -
V: TRBV28
D: -
J: TRBJ1-3
DNA: TGTGCCAGCAGGGGCTCCGGTGGTCCTGGAAACACCATATATTTT
CDR3: CASRGSGGPGNTIYF

size: -
V: TRBV10-3
D: TRBD2
J: TRBJ2-3
DNA: TGTGCCATCAGTGCGGGGGGTACTAGCACAGATACGCAGTATTTT
CDR3: CAISAGGTSTDTQYF

size: -
V: TRBV29-1
D: TRBD2
J: TRBJ2-5
DNA: TGCAGCGCCAGAGGATGGACTAGCGGACAAGAGACCCAGTACTTC
CDR3: CSARGWTSGQETQYF

size: -
V: TRBV5-1
D: -
J: TRBJ2-7
DNA: TGCGCCAGCCGAAACCCCGGCGGGGTCGGGGAGCAGTACTTC
CDR3: CASRNPGGVGEQYF

size: -
V: TRBV15
D: TRBD2
J: TRBJ2-5
DNA: TGTGCCACCAGCGGACTAGCGGGCGGACAAGAGACCCAGTACTTC
CDR3: CATSGLAGGQETQYF

size: -
V: TRBV11-1
D: TRBD2
J: TRBJ2-3
DNA: TGTGCCAGCAGCCGCGGGACTAGCGGAGATACGCAGTATTTT
CDR3: CASSRGTSGDTQYF

size: -
V: TRBV10-2
D: TRBD1
J: TRBJ1-1
DNA: TGCGCCAGCAGTGAAATCTTAGGGACAGGGACATACCTAGCTTTCTTT
CDR3: CASSEILGTGTYLAFF

size: -
V: TRBV30
D: -
J: TRBJ2-3
DNA: TGTGCCTGGAGTGTAACAGGGACGGGTACGCAGTATTTT
CDR3: CAWSVTGTGTQYF

size: once
V: TRBV29-1
D: TRBD2
J: TRBJ2-1
DNA: TGCAGCGTTGAGTTCCTCGCGGGAGGATTTAATGAGCAGTTCTTC
CDR3: CSVEFLAGGFNEQFF

size: -
V: TRBV30
D: TRBD2
J: TRBJ2-1
DNA: TGTGCCTGGAATGCCCTGGGGACTAGCGGGACCTACAATGAGCAGTTCTTC
CDR3: CAWNALGTSGTYNEQFF

size: -
V: TRBV19
D: -
J: TRBJ2-7
DNA: TGTGCCAGTAGTATCGCGTGGGCGGGACTTTCCTACGAGCAGTACTTC
CDR3: CASSIAWAGLSYEQYF

size: -
V: TRBV13
D: -
J: TRBJ2-1
DNA: TGTGCCAGCAGCCCAGGGGCCCTGTTTTATGAGCAGTTCTTC
CDR3: CASSPGALFYEQFF

size: few
V: TRBV11-3
D: -
J: TRBJ2-3
DNA: TGTGCCAGCAGCTTTTCTTCGGGAGGCACAGATACGCAGTATTTT
CDR3: CASSFSSGGTDTQYF

size: -
V: TRBV18
D: -
J: TRBJ2-3
DNA: TGTGCCAGCTCACCAAGAACAGGAAGCACAGATACGCAGTATTTT
CDR3: CASSPRTGSTDTQYF

size: -
V: TRBV7-2
D: -
J: TRBJ2-5
DNA: TGTGCCAGCAGCTTCCGGGACTTGCAAGAGACCCAGTACTTC
CDR3: CASSFRDLQETQYF

size: -
V: TRBV5-1
D: TRBD1
J: TRBJ2-7
DNA: TGCGCCAGCAAACCCGGCACAGGGGGCCCTATTTACGAGCAGTACTTC
CDR3: CASKPGTGGPIYEQYF

size: once
V: TRBV5-5
D: -
J: TRBJ1-1
DNA: TGTGCCAGCAGCTTGGACACAGCAAACATGAACACTGAAGCTTTCTTT
CDR3: CASSLDTANMNTEAFF

size: -
V: TRBV7-2
D: -
J: TRBJ1-5
DNA: TGTGCCAGCAGCTCCAGCTACAGGGTTGGTCAGCCCCAGCATTTT
CDR3: CASSSSYRVGQPQHF

size: -
V: TRBV10-3
D: TRBD1
J: TRBJ1-2
DNA: TGTGCCATCAGTGAGCTTCAGGGGGACTATGGCTACACCTTC
CDR3: CAISELQGDYGYTF

size: -
V: TRBV24-1
D: TRBD1
J: TRBJ1-2
DNA: TGTGCCACCAGTGATGCCCGGGACAGCGCCTATGGCTACACCTTC
CDR3: CATSDARDSAYGYTF

size: -
V: TRBV28
D: -
J: TRBJ1-2
DNA: TGTGCCAGCAGTTTCGGACTATATGGCTACACCTTC
CDR3: CASSFGLYGYTF

size: few
V: TRBV6-5
D: -
J: TRBJ2-2
DNA: TGTGCCACCCAACAGGGAACCGGGGAGCTGTTTTTT
CDR3: CATQQGTGELFF

size: -
V: TRBV7-8
D: TRBD1
J: TRBJ1-3
DNA: TGTGCCAGCAGCTTAGAACTGCCTCAGGGGGCACGTGGAAACACCATATATTTT
CDR3: CASSLELPQGARGNTIYF

size: -
V: TRBV7-2
D: TRBD2
J: TRBJ2-5
DNA: TGTGCCAGCAGCTTAGCTAGCGGGAGGGCAAAGGAGACCCAGTACTTC
CDR3: CASSLASGRAKETQYF

size: -
V: TRBV3-1/TRBV3-2
D: -
J: TRBJ1-3
DNA: TGTGCCAGCAGCCAAGCGACAGGTGGAAACACCATATATTTT
CDR3: CASSQATGGNTIYF

size: -
V: TRBV18
D: TRBD2
J: TRBJ2-1
DNA: TGTGCCAGCCTTAGTTCGGGGAGGGTTAATGAGCAGTTCTTC
CDR3: CASLSSGRVNEQFF

size: -
V: TRBV28
D: TRBD1
J: TRBJ1-5
DNA: TGTGCCAGCAGTATCGGACAGGGGGGTCAGCCCCAGCATTTT
CDR3: CASSIGQGGQPQHF

size: -
V: TRBV5-4
D: -
J: TRBJ2-3
DNA: TGTGCCAGCAGCTTGGGAATTCCAGGAAGCACAGATACGCAGTATTTT
CDR3: CASSLGIPGSTDTQYF

size: -
V: TRBV19
D: -
J: TRBJ1-5
DNA: TGTGCCAGTAGTATCCCCACAGGGCCCCATCAGCCCCAGCATTTT
CDR3: CASSIPTGPHQPQHF

size: -
V: TRBV7-9
D: -
J: TRBJ2-1
DNA: TGTGCCAGCAGCTTAGCCAGCTACAATGAGCAGTTCTTC
CDR3: CASSLASYNEQFF

size: -
V: TRBV19
D: TRBD1
J: TRBJ1-1
DNA: TGTGCCAGTAGCTCGACAGGGAGGACTGAAGCTTTCTTT
CDR3: CASSSTGRTEAFF

size: -
V: TRBV20-1
D: TRBD1
J: TRBJ1-5
DNA: TGCAGTGCTAGTGACAGGGGCTCGAAGCCCCAGCATTTT
CDR3: CSASDRGSKPQHF

size: -
V: TRBV7-9
D: TRBD1
J: TRBJ1-3
DNA: TGTGCCAGCAGCCCTGACAGGGTTGGAAACACCATATATTTT
CDR3: CASSPDRVGNTIYF

size: -
V: TRBV3-1/TRBV3-2
D: -
J: TRBJ2-1
DNA: TGTGCCAGCAGCCAAGTTTCTAGGTCTAGCCATGGCAATGAGCAGTTCTTC
CDR3: CASSQVSRSSHGNEQFF

size: -
V: TRBV5-1
D: TRBD1
J: TRBJ1-2
DNA: TGCGCCAGCAGCTCCGGACAGGGGCCCTATGGCTACACCTTC
CDR3: CASSSGQGPYGYTF

size: -
V: TRBV11-2
D: TRBD1
J: TRBJ1-1
DNA: TGTGCCAGCAGCACCCGACAGGGCGGTAGCACTGAAGCTTTCTTT
CDR3: CASSTRQGGSTEAFF

size: -
V: TRBV27
D: -
J: TRBJ2-5
DNA: TGTGCCAGCAGTTTCGGCGGGACGCCCCAAGAGACCCAGTACTTC
CDR3: CASSFGGTPQETQYF

size: -
V: TRBV6-1
D: TRBD1
J: TRBJ2-6
DNA: TGTGCCAGCAGTGAAGGGACAGGGGCTGGGGCCAACGTCCTGACTTTC
CDR3: CASSEGTGAGANVLTF

size: -
V: TRBV27
D: -
J: TRBJ2-1
DNA: TGTGCCAGCAGTTTATTCGCGAGGGGGGGCCGTTACAATGAGCAGTTCTTC
CDR3: CASSLFARGGRYNEQFF

size: -
V: TRBV18
D: -
J: TRBJ2-5
DNA: TGTGCCAGCTCATCTGAGCGGAGTGGGGAGACCCAGTACTTC
CDR3: CASSSERSGETQYF

size: few
V: TRBV11-2
D: -
J: TRBJ2-1
DNA: TGTGCCAGCAGCTTAGGCCTAGCAGTAAACCACAATGAGCAGTTCTTC
CDR3: CASSLGLAVNHNEQFF